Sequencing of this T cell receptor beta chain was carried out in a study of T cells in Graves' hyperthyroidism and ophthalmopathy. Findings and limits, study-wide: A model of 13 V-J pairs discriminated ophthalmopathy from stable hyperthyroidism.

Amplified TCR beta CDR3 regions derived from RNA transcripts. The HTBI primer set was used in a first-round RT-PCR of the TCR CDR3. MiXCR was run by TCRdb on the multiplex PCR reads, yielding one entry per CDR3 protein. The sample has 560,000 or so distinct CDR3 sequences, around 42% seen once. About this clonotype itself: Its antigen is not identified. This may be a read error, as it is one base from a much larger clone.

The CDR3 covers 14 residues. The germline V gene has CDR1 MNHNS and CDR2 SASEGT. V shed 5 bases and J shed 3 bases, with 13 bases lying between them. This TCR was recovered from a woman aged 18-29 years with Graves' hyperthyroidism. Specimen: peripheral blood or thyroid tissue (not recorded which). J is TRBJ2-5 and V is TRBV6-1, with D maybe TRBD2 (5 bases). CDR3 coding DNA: TGTGCCAGCAGTTTAGCGCGTCGAGAAGAGACCCAGTACTTC. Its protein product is CASSLARREETQYF.